The present entry profiles one T cell receptor beta chain with its context. Trimming removed 0 bases from V and 7 bases from J, with 8 bases in between. CDR1 and CDR2 from the germline V gene are LGHNT and FRNRAP. CDR3 length: 13 amino acids. Per the study methods: Cell counts per sample came from amplifying reference gene primers. TCRdb's copy holds only in-frame clones and misses some; the assay was immunoSEQ multiplex PCR. Clone size and V and J calls were adopted from that table, with D and trimming inferred from the DNA. The repertoire holds about 210,000 clones, roughly 90% seen once, with 10% in the top ten. Assignments of participants to cohorts depended upon their own reported clinical history. This sample was included in a study of blood T cell repertoires in COVID-19. Whole-study context: COVID-19 samples collected from the United States, Italy and Spain covered acute and convalescent phases.

This receptor was obtained from a man aged 18-30 years with acute COVID-19. The sequenced sample was PBMCs or T cells enriched from blood (not recorded which). The V gene is TRBV12-5, the J gene TRBJ2-3; unclear D gene. As DNA, the CDR3 is TGTGCTAGTGGTTTGGTACCAGGTCATACGCAGTATTTT. The encoded protein is CASGLVPGHTQYF.